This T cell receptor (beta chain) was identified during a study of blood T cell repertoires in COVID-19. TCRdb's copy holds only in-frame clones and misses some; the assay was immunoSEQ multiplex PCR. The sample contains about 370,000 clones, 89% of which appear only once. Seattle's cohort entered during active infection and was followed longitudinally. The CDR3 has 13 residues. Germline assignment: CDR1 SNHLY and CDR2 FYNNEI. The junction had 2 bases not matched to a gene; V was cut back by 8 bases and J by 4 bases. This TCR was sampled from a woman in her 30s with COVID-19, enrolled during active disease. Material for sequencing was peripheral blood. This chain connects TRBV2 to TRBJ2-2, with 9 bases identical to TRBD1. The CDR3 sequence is CASGTGFTGELFF. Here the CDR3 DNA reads TGTGCCAGCGGGACAGGGTTCACCGGGGAGCTGTTTTTT.